The 10 T cell receptor beta chains presented below share a single source sample, sequenced in a study of blood T cell repertoires in COVID-19. This table comes from immunoSEQ multiplex PCR, and its TCRdb copy is limited to in-frame clones, with some not included. Of some 5,900 clones in the sample, about 86% were seen once. The specimen was peripheral blood. Source of these receptors: a human donor in a cohort sampled during active COVID-19.

The chain recombines TRBV9 with TRBJ2-3; no definite D call. Germline assignment: CDR1 SGDLS and CDR2 YYNGEE. CDR3 length: 14 amino acids. Trimming shortened V by 7 bases and J by 3 bases, and 15 bases separated the two germline ends. Here the CDR3 reads CASGRAAETDTQYF. The CDR3 DNA reads TGTGCCAGCGGCCGCGCGGCGGAAACAGATACGCAGTATTTT.

V and J are TRBV5-1 and TRBJ1-2, with D maybe TRBD1 (5 bases). The V and J ends lost 1 base and 6 bases respectively, with 22 bases between them. Germline CDR1 reads SGHRS; CDR2 reads YFSETQ. The CDR3 contains 17 residues. The CDR3 sequence: CASSLTYTDSFGDGYTF. The CDR3 DNA reads as TGCGCCAGCAGCTTGACCTACACAGACAGTTTTGGAGATGGCTACACCTTC.

This clone was counted only a few times. The chain employs TRBV4-1 and TRBJ1-3, with D possibly matching TRBD1 (6 bases). The CDR3 totals 18 residues. Trimming cost V 1 base and J 0 bases, with 16 bases left between them. The V gene's germline CDR1 is MGHRA and CDR2 YSYEKL. The CDR3 DNA is TGCGCCAGCAGCCAAGTTTCAGGGGCCATTTTCTCTGGAAACACCATATATTTT. The encoded protein is CASSQVSGAIFSGNTIYF.

This clone was found once. The chain uses TRBV6-5 and TRBJ1-2, with a possible D match to TRBD1 (5 bases). Trimming shortened V by 6 bases and J by 3 bases, and 11 bases separated the two germline ends. The CDR3 contains 13 residues. Germline CDR1 MNHEY, CDR2 SVGAGI. CDR3 amino acids: CASSSDSYYGYTF. Here the CDR3 DNA reads TGTGCCAGCAGCTCCGACAGTTACTATGGCTACACCTTC.

This rearrangement joins TRBV11-1 to TRBJ2-1; tentatively, D is TRBD2 (6 bases). The CDR3 contains 15 residues. The V end lost 6 bases, the J end lost 2 bases, and 14 bases lay between the germline ends. Germline V gives CDR1 SGHAT, CDR2 FQDESV (reference sequence). CDR3 DNA sequence: TGTGCCAGCAGAGGTCCTGCGGGGACCTACAATGAGCAGTTCTTC. It yields the protein CASRGPAGTYNEQFF.

The V gene is TRBV7-9, the J gene TRBJ2-1; weak D call: TRBD1 (7 bases). Germline CDR1 SEHNR, CDR2 FQNEAQ (reference sequence). The CDR3 has 16 amino acids. Trimming took 2 bases from V and 4 from J, leaving 15 bases between them. The CDR3 DNA follows: TGTGCCAGCAGCTTAAGAGGGGGGACAGTTTACAATGAGCAGTTCTTC. Translation gives CASSLRGGTVYNEQFF.

This chain uses TRBV29-1 with TRBJ1-5; 7 bases match TRBD1. The CDR3 consists of 13 residues. V lost 3 bases, J lost 4 bases, and 3 bases stayed unmatched. Looked up from germline, CDR1 is SQVTM and CDR2 is ANQGSEA. The CDR3 region has the DNA TGCAGCGTTGAGGGACAGCGAAATCAGCCCCAGCATTTT. It is translated as CSVEGQRNQPQHF.

This chain links TRBV6-2 or TRBV6-3 with TRBJ2-7; 8 nucleotides match TRBD1. There are 17 residues in the CDR3. J was trimmed by 7 bases and V by 0 bases; bases with no gene match: 14. CDR1 is MNHEY, CDR2 SVGEGT, per germline. The CDR3, as DNA: TGTGCCAGCAGTTACTCCTACGGGACAGGCCCCTTTGGGGAGCAGTACTTC. This sequence encodes CASSYSYGTGPFGEQYF.

This sequence joins TRBV2 and TRBJ2-5; 11 positions agree with TRBD1. CDR3 length equals 15 residues. Germline trimming cut 7 bases from V and 1 base from J; bases unmatched to any gene: 5. CDR1 and CDR2 from the germline V gene are SNHLY and FYNNEI. CDR3 residues: CASNGQGASQETQYF. CDR3 DNA sequence: TGTGCCAGCAACGGACAGGGGGCATCCCAAGAGACCCAGTACTTC. Full variable domain (missing parts from reference TRBV2 and TRBJ2-5): EPEVTQTPSHQVTQMGQEVILRCVPISNHLYFYWYRQILGQKVEFLVSFYNNEISEKSEIFDDQFSVERPDGSNFTLKIRSTKLEDSAMYFCASNGQGASQETQYFGPGTRLLVL.

The chain employs TRBV6-1 and TRBJ1-5; D possibly corresponds to TRBD1 (5 bases). V was pared by 2 bases and J by 0 bases, with 8 bases between. The CDR3 has 15 amino acids. Germline V gives CDR1 MNHNS, CDR2 SASEGT. This CDR3 reads CASSETGVSNQPQHF. CDR3 in DNA: TGTGCCAGCAGTGAAACGGGGGTTAGCAATCAGCCCCAGCATTTT.